One and the same sample provided the 32 T cell receptor beta chains below, sequenced in a study of OX40 agonist ivuxolimab in advanced cancers. Data came from immunoSEQ multiplex PCR; TCRdb stores just in-frame clones and leaves some out. The sample has under 100,000 clones; roughly nine tenths are singletons. Sequencing used CD4+ or CD8+ T cells sorted from blood, obtained in a trial of the OX40 agonist ivuxolimab. The origin of the receptors is an adult with an advanced solid tumor such as melanoma, head and neck, liver or kidney cancer.

The chain uses TRBV5-4 and TRBJ2-1, with TRBD1 matching 7 bases. Germline V gives CDR1 SGHNT, CDR2 YYREEE (reference sequence). The CDR3 totals 15 residues. The V and J ends lost 1 base and 9 bases, in that order; junction bases with no gene match: 10. The CDR3, as DNA: TGTGCCAGCAGCTTGACAGGGGCCTTCTTCGGTGAGCAGTTCTTC. The encoded protein is CASSLTGAFFGEQFF.

Points on this clone: A junction boundary mismatches the germline segment, possibly from a read error. Distinct nucleotide sequences in the sample also encode this CDR3. The V gene is TRBV5-1, the J gene TRBJ1-4, with 7 bases matching TRBD1. The germline CDR1 and CDR2 sequences are SGHRS and YFSETQ. The CDR3 runs to 16 residues. CDR3 DNA: TGCGCTAGCAGCTTGGGGCAGGGGGCAACTAATGAAAAACTGTTTTTT. As protein: CASSLGQGATNEKLFF.

This chain connects TRBV30 to TRBJ1-3, with D hard to call. This CDR3 spans 14 amino acids. The germline V gene encodes CDR1 GTSNPN and CDR2 SVGIG (reference sequence). The germline V and J ends were trimmed by 0 bases and 2 bases, with 8 bases remaining between them. The CDR3 region has the DNA TGTGCCTGGAGTGTACCCGGCCCTGGAAACACCATATATTTT. Its translation is CAWSVPGPGNTIYF.

The chain links TRBV19 to TRBJ1-2; 10 bases line up with TRBD1. The CDR3 runs 14 residues. Per the germline V gene, CDR1 is LNHDA and CDR2 is SQIVND (reference sequence). The V and J ends lost 5 bases and 7 bases, in that order; junction bases with no gene match: 7. The DNA for the CDR3 is TGTGCCAGTAGTGACAGGGGGCGATCCCCTGGCTACACCTTC. Amino acid sequence: CASSDRGRSPGYTF.

The rearrangement joins TRBV9 to TRBJ2-3; D is ambiguous. V was pared by 4 bases and J by 5 bases, with 17 bases between. The CDR3 has 15 amino acids. Germline-derived CDR1 and CDR2 are SGDLS and YYNGEE. The CDR3 protein is CASSPSPINQDTQYF. The CDR3 DNA sequence: TGTGCCAGCAGCCCCAGCCCCATTAACCAAGATACGCAGTATTTT.

This chain links TRBV15 with TRBJ2-1, with D maybe TRBD2 (5 bases). From germline, CDR1 is LNHNV and CDR2 YYDKDF (reference sequence). This CDR3 has 16 amino acids. With 3 bases removed from V and 1 base from J, the gap between germline ends came to 13 bases. The CDR3 bases are TGTGCCACCAGCAGGCTCACTAGATCGTCCTACAATGAGCAGTTCTTC. Residues: CATSRLTRSSYNEQFF.

The CDR3 DNA reads as TGTGCCAGCAGCCGCCGGACAGAATTGAACACCTACGAGCAGTACTTC. Its translation: CASSRRTELNTYEQYF. V and J are TRBV7-2 and TRBJ2-7; D might be TRBD1 (6 bases). The V and J ends lost 5 bases and 2 bases respectively, with 19 bases between them. In germline, CDR1 is SGHTA, CDR2 FQGNSA. This CDR3 has 16 residues.

The V call is TRBV18, the J call TRBJ2-3; D remains unclear. This CDR3 region has 15 residues. Germline CDR1 is KGHSH and CDR2 is LQKENI. V was clipped by 6 bases and J by 1 base, with 14 bases between them. The CDR3 here is CASSLLEMGTDTQYF. The CDR3 DNA follows: TGTGCCAGCTCCCTCCTAGAGATGGGCACAGATACGCAGTATTTT.

The genes are TRBV29-1 and TRBJ1-2; TRBD1 might be the D (5 bases). The CDR3 is made up of 12 amino acids. CDR1 and CDR2 from the germline V gene are SQVTM and ANQGSEA. The germline V and J ends were trimmed by 6 bases and 4 bases, with 12 bases remaining between them. CDR3 nucleotides: TGCAGCGTCTCCGACAGCCTCTATGGCTACACCTTC. Its translation is CSVSDSLYGYTF.

This clone showed up just once. The chain uses TRBV7-2 and TRBJ1-2; D is perhaps TRBD1 (5 bases). The germline V and J ends were trimmed by 7 bases and 4 bases, with 19 bases remaining between them. CDR1 is SGHTA and CDR2 is FQGNSA in the germline V gene. The CDR3 has 15 residues. In nucleotides, the CDR3 is TGTGCCAGCACTCTATCTTGGGGCGGCGGCTATGGCTACACCTTC. Its translation: CASTLSWGGGYGYTF.

The chain recombines TRBV11-2 with TRBJ1-2, with TRBD1 matching over 9 bases. CDR1 and CDR2 from the germline V gene are SGHAT and FQNNGV. Unmatched junction bases numbered 7, after V lost 4 bases and J lost 7 bases. The CDR3 has 14 residues. CDR3 coding DNA: TGTGCCAGCAGCTGGACAGGGGAGCGTGGTGGCTACACCTTC. This translates into CASSWTGERGGYTF.

The chain employs TRBV5-5 and TRBJ2-7; D is undetermined. CDR3 size: 14 residues. Germline loops: CDR1 SGHKS, CDR2 YYEKEE (reference sequence). Trimming took off 4 bases at V and 6 bases at J, with 17 bases between the two ends. CDR3 loop: CASSPEYVFSEQYF. In DNA form, the CDR3 reads TGTGCCAGCAGCCCCGAATACGTGTTCTCCGAGCAGTACTTC.

In this sample, this clone turned up once. The chain employs TRBV7-9 and TRBJ2-3; TRBD2 matches at 8 bases. J lost 0 bases, V lost 3 bases, and 2 bases had no gene match. This CDR3 has 15 amino acids. CDR1 and CDR2 (germline): SEHNR, FQNEAQ (reference sequence). CDR3 in DNA: TGTGCCAGCAGCTTCACTAGCGGTAGCACAGATACGCAGTATTTT. Its protein product is CASSFTSGSTDTQYF.

The CDR3 nucleotides are TGTGCCAGCTCACCACCGGTACAGCAATACACTGAAGCTTTCTTT. This translates into CASSPPVQQYTEAFF. The chain carries TRBV18 and TRBJ1-1; D is ambiguous. The CDR3 is made up of 15 amino acids. Germline V lookup: CDR1 KGHSH, CDR2 LQKENI. V was pared by 0 bases and J by 3 bases, with 11 bases between.

The V gene is TRBV18, the J gene TRBJ1-1; D gene ambiguous. CDR1 is KGHSH and CDR2 is LQKENI in the germline V gene. Trimming took off 3 bases at V and 3 bases at J, with 8 bases between the two ends. This CDR3 comprises 13 residues. CDR3 residues: CASSPGLDTEAFF. CDR3 nucleotides: TGTGCCAGCTCACCGGGCTTGGACACTGAAGCTTTCTTT.

This clone showed up just once. The chain combines TRBV2 with TRBJ1-1; 8 bases fit TRBD1. CDR3 size: 15 residues. Unmatched junction bases numbered 9, after V lost 9 bases and J lost 0 bases. Germline V lookup: CDR1 SNHLY, CDR2 FYNNEI. CDR3 amino acids: CARQGGRALNTEAFF. The CDR3 nucleotides are TGTGCCAGACAGGGGGGTCGGGCGTTGAACACTGAAGCTTTCTTT.

V usage is TRBV2 and J usage is TRBJ2-3, with D tentatively TRBD2 (5 bases). The CDR3 runs 12 residues. The germline V and J ends were trimmed by 7 bases and 4 bases, with 9 bases remaining between them. CDR1 and CDR2 from the germline V gene are SNHLY and FYNNEI. The CDR3 DNA reads TGTGCCAGCAACCTAGCCGCAGATACGCAGTATTTT. This codes for CASNLAADTQYF.

The chain is built from TRBV19 and TRBJ2-7; 10 nucleotides align to TRBD1. The CDR3 is 15 residues long. Trimming removed 7 bases from V and 2 bases from J; junction bases left unmatched: 8. CDR1 is LNHDA, CDR2 SQIVND, per germline (reference sequence). CDR3 in DNA: TGTGCCAGTAAGAGTGGGGGACAGGGGACCTACGAGCAGTACTTC. Protein product: CASKSGGQGTYEQYF.

The chain has TRBV2 and TRBJ2-5; D call uncertain. V was trimmed by 0 bases and J by 5 bases, leaving 10 bases between them. The CDR3 length is 14 residues. Germline V gene sequence: CDR1 SNHLY, CDR2 FYNNEI. The CDR3 DNA sequence: TGTGCCAGCAGTGAAGCAGGCTCCGGGGAGACCCAGTACTTC. This encodes CASSEAGSGETQYF.

The V and J genes are TRBV29-1 and TRBJ1-4, with a weak D call TRBD1 (5 bases). This CDR3 contains 14 residues. The germline V gene encodes CDR1 SQVTM and CDR2 ANQGSEA. The ends were cut back, 4 bases at V and 7 bases at J, with 16 bases in the middle. CDR3 in DNA: TGCAGCGTTGGGGAGGGGCTCGCGGGTGAAAAACTGTTTTTT. Its translation: CSVGEGLAGEKLFF.

The rearrangement joins TRBV18 to TRBJ2-7; 7 bases are shared with TRBD1. Germline V lookup: CDR1 KGHSH, CDR2 LQKENI. Losses at the gene ends were 0 bases for V and 2 bases for J; bases not matched to a gene: 4. The CDR3 loop spans 15 amino acids. The CDR3 region is CASSPPAGGTYEQYF. The CDR3 nucleotides read TGTGCCAGCTCACCACCGGCAGGGGGTACCTACGAGCAGTACTTC.

V usage is TRBV7-2 and J usage is TRBJ1-1; no definite D call. Germline CDR1 is SGHTA and CDR2 is FQGNSA. V was shortened by 2 bases and J by 2 bases, with 9 bases between the two germline ends. The CDR3 spans 14 residues. The CDR3 sequence: CASSLYVRNTEAFF. The CDR3 nucleotides read TGTGCCAGCAGCTTATACGTCAGAAACACTGAAGCTTTCTTT.

The chain combines TRBV19 with TRBJ2-5, with D perhaps TRBD1 (6 bases). The CDR3 runs 18 residues. The V end was cut by 5 bases, the J end by 1 base, with 23 bases between. The V gene's germline CDR1 is LNHDA and CDR2 SQIVND (reference sequence). In nucleotides, the CDR3 is TGTGCCAGTAGTGGTTGGGCCAGGGGAAGAGAGCTCCAAGAGACCCAGTACTTC. It yields the protein CASSGWARGRELQETQYF.

The gene calls are TRBV7-9 and TRBJ1-2; D is ambiguous. CDR1 is SEHNR, CDR2 FQNEAQ, per germline (reference sequence). CDR3 size: 11 residues. Trimming shortened V by 4 bases and J by 8 bases, and 8 bases separated the two germline ends. CDR3 nucleotides: TGTGCCAGCAGCTCCTATTGGGGCTACACCTTC. Protein product: CASSSYWGYTF.

The rearrangement joins TRBV2 to TRBJ1-5; TRBD1 aligns across 7 bases. The CDR3 runs 11 residues. Germline V gene sequence: CDR1 SNHLY, CDR2 FYNNEI. V dropped 4 bases and J dropped 13; count of bases not matched to a gene: 4. The CDR3 nucleotides read TGTGCCAGCAGTGTAGGACAGGTTCAGCATTTT. Residues: CASSVGQVQHF.

The chain links TRBV5-1 to TRBJ2-1; D might be TRBD1 or TRBD2, each matching 5 bases. This CDR3 comprises 11 residues. Germline V gene sequence: CDR1 SGHRS, CDR2 YFSETQ. The V gene lost 2 bases and the J gene lost 12 bases, with 9 bases spanning the gap. CDR3 bases: TGCGCCAGCAGCTTTCTGGGACGGCAGTTCTTC. Its translation: CASSFLGRQFF.

Here the CDR3 DNA reads TGTGCCAGCACGGGACTCCACTACGAGCAGTACTTC. It encodes CASTGLHYEQYF. The rearrangement uses TRBV2 and TRBJ2-7; D might be TRBD2 (6 bases). The CDR3 is made up of 12 amino acids. Germline CDR1 reads SNHLY; CDR2 reads FYNNEI. The V end lost 7 bases, the J end lost 3 bases, and 10 bases lay between the germline ends.

This sequence joins TRBV14 and TRBJ2-3; D not resolved. Germline V CDR1 and CDR2: SGHDN, FVKESK. This CDR3 has 15 amino acids. Trimming removed 4 bases from V and 2 bases from J, with 13 bases in between. The CDR3, as DNA: TGTGCCAGCAGCCGAGCGCTAGGGCCCACAGATACGCAGTATTTT. Its protein product is CASSRALGPTDTQYF.

The chain uses TRBV5-4 and TRBJ2-5, with unresolved D. V dropped 3 bases and J dropped 1 base, with 16 bases sitting between them. From germline, CDR1 is SGHNT and CDR2 YYREEE (reference sequence). This CDR3 comprises 16 residues. The CDR3, as DNA: TGTGCCAGCAGCTCACCCCGGGCAGAGCTCCAAGAGACCCAGTACTTC. This gives the protein CASSSPRAELQETQYF.

The chain is built from TRBV28 and TRBJ2-7; TRBD1 agrees at 7 bases. Trimming cost V 6 bases and J 2 bases; bases outside gene matches: 7. The CDR3 totals 14 residues. Germline V lookup: CDR1 MDHEN, CDR2 SYDVKM. DNA for the CDR3: TGTGCCAGCAGGACCGGGACAGCTGCCTACGAGCAGTACTTC. This gives the protein CASRTGTAAYEQYF. Based on the CDR3 plus reference TRBV28 and TRBJ2-7, the full variable domain is DVKVTQSSRYLVKRTGEKVFLECVQDMDHENMFWYRQDPGLGLRLIYFSYDVKMKEKGDIPEGYSVSREKKERFSLILESASTNQTSMYLCASRTGTAAYEQYFGPGTRLTVT.

CDR3 DNA: TGCGCCAGCAGCGTACAGGGGTCAGGGACTGAAGCTTTCTTT. Translating it yields CASSVQGSGTEAFF. This chain joins TRBV5-1 and TRBJ1-1, with 7 bases aligning to TRBD1. The CDR3 has 14 residues. V was pared by 4 bases and J by 5 bases, with 8 bases of the junction left unmatched. The germline CDR1 and CDR2 sequences are SGHRS and YFSETQ. The full variable domain, rest sourced from reference TRBV5-1 and TRBJ1-1, is KAGVTQTPRYLIKTRGQQVTLSCSPISGHRSVSWYQQTPGQGLQFLFEYFSETQRNKGNFPGRFSGRQFSNSRSEMNVSTLELGDSALYLCASSVQGSGTEAFFGQGTRLTVV.

DNA for the CDR3: TGTGCCCACGGCGGTAGCGGGGGGGGACTACGGGAGCAGTACTTC. Translation gives CAHGGSGGGLREQYF. The rearrangement joins TRBV10-3 to TRBJ2-7; 11 bases map to TRBD2. The germline gives CDR1 ENHRY, CDR2 SYGVKD. The CDR3 is 15 residues long. The junction had 16 bases not matched to a gene; V was cut back by 11 bases and J by 7 bases.